The rows below give T cell receptor beta chains drawn from one sample of a study of blood T cells in healthy people across ages. TCRdb processed the 5' RACE reads anew with MiXCR; each CDR3 protein has one entry. This table has 700,000 or so distinct CDR3 sequences, 22% appearing once. The sequencing input was blood. These receptors originate from a man in his 70s in good health. CDR3s include the opening cysteine and the closing phenylalanine or tryptophan. Each record gives: clone size, J gene, V gene, D gene, CDR3 DNA, CDR3 protein. The D gene is left open where the match is weak. Clone size is given for some rows only: seen once, a few or many times, or a class if the clone is expanded.

abundance: .; j_gene: TRBJ2-7; v_gene: TRBV18; d_gene: TRBD1; CDR3nt: TGTGCCAGCTCATCCCGGGACAGGGGGTCCTACGAGCAGTACTTC; CDR3aa: CASSSRDRGSYEQYF
abundance: few; j_gene: TRBJ1-1; v_gene: TRBV29-1; d_gene: .; CDR3nt: TGCAGCGTTGAAGTTACCCAGGGTGAAGCTTTCTTT; CDR3aa: CSVEVTQGEAFF
abundance: few; j_gene: TRBJ2-1; v_gene: TRBV6-4; d_gene: .; CDR3nt: TGTGCCAGCAGTCAACTCCCGGTCCAAAAGCAGTTCTTC; CDR3aa: CASSQLPVQKQFF
abundance: few; j_gene: TRBJ2-5; v_gene: TRBV5-1; d_gene: .; CDR3nt: TGCGCCAGCAGCTTTGACGGTGCGAACGGAGAGACCCAGTACTTC; CDR3aa: CASSFDGANGETQYF
abundance: .; j_gene: TRBJ2-3; v_gene: TRBV29-1; d_gene: .; CDR3nt: TGCAGCGAACGGACAGCCCAGGATACGCAGTATTTT; CDR3aa: CSERTAQDTQYF
abundance: .; j_gene: TRBJ1-1; v_gene: TRBV7-9; d_gene: TRBD1; CDR3nt: TGTGCCAGCATACTGGCAGGGGGCATGAACACTGAAGCTTTCTTT; CDR3aa: CASILAGGMNTEAFF
abundance: few; j_gene: TRBJ1-2; v_gene: TRBV4-1; d_gene: .; CDR3nt: TGCGCCAGCAGCCAAGATTTGGGGCTTTCGGCAGGCTACACCTTC; CDR3aa: CASSQDLGLSAGYTF
abundance: .; j_gene: TRBJ2-1; v_gene: TRBV4-1; d_gene: .; CDR3nt: TGCGCCAGCAGCCAAGAGTCCATCATCGCCAACAATGAGCAGTTCTTC; CDR3aa: CASSQESIIANNEQFF
abundance: few; j_gene: TRBJ1-2; v_gene: TRBV5-1; d_gene: .; CDR3nt: TGCGCCAGCAGCCCCCGGGTCAGTTCCTATGGCTACACCTTC; CDR3aa: CASSPRVSSYGYTF
abundance: .; j_gene: TRBJ2-3; v_gene: TRBV5-1; d_gene: TRBD2; CDR3nt: TGCGCCAGCAGCTTGGAGGGCGGGGGGACCACAGATACGCAGTATTTT; CDR3aa: CASSLEGGGTTDTQYF
abundance: few; j_gene: TRBJ2-1; v_gene: TRBV2; d_gene: .; CDR3nt: TGTGCCAGCAGTTACGGGGCGCTGTCCAACAATGAGCAGTTCTTC; CDR3aa: CASSYGALSNNEQFF
abundance: .; j_gene: TRBJ2-1; v_gene: TRBV5-1; d_gene: .; CDR3nt: TGCGCCAGCAGCTTAGTGGGAGACTCGGGCAATGAGCAGTTCTTC; CDR3aa: CASSLVGDSGNEQFF
abundance: .; j_gene: TRBJ2-1; v_gene: TRBV6-1; d_gene: .; CDR3nt: TGTGCCAGTGAACCGGGGGGCTTCTACAATGAGCAGTTCTTC; CDR3aa: CASEPGGFYNEQFF
abundance: few; j_gene: TRBJ2-4; v_gene: TRBV6-2/TRBV6-3; d_gene: .; CDR3nt: TGTGCCAGCAGAACCGAATGGGACCTAGCCAAAAACATTCAGTACTTC; CDR3aa: CASRTEWDLAKNIQYF
abundance: .; j_gene: TRBJ2-7; v_gene: TRBV4-3; d_gene: TRBD1; CDR3nt: TGCGCCAGCAGCCTTGGACAGGGGGGCGTCTACGAGCAGTACTTC; CDR3aa: CASSLGQGGVYEQYF
abundance: many; j_gene: TRBJ2-5; v_gene: TRBV30; d_gene: .; CDR3nt: TGTGCCTGGACCATTGGGACGGGGGAGACCCAGTACTTC; CDR3aa: CAWTIGTGETQYF
abundance: .; j_gene: TRBJ1-1; v_gene: TRBV5-1; d_gene: .; CDR3nt: TGCGCCAGCAGCTTGCGGTGGAACACTGAAGCTTTCTTT; CDR3aa: CASSLRWNTEAFF
abundance: few; j_gene: TRBJ1-3; v_gene: TRBV6-5; d_gene: .; CDR3nt: TGTGCCAGCAGTTACGCGGCGACCAGCTCTGGAAACACCATATATTTT; CDR3aa: CASSYAATSSGNTIYF
abundance: few; j_gene: TRBJ2-6; v_gene: TRBV12-3/TRBV12-4; d_gene: .; CDR3nt: TGTGCCAGCAGTTTTGGTTTCGCTGGGGCCAACGTCCTGACTTTC; CDR3aa: CASSFGFAGANVLTF
abundance: .; j_gene: TRBJ2-7; v_gene: TRBV27; d_gene: .; CDR3nt: TGTGCCAGCAGTGACGGGGAGCGATACGAGCAGTACTTC; CDR3aa: CASSDGERYEQYF
abundance: few; j_gene: TRBJ2-3; v_gene: TRBV20-1; d_gene: .; CDR3nt: TGCAGTGCTAGAACGGGACTCCCCACAGATACGCAGTATTTT; CDR3aa: CSARTGLPTDTQYF
abundance: .; j_gene: TRBJ2-4; v_gene: TRBV5-1; d_gene: TRBD2; CDR3nt: TGCGCCAGCAGCTCACTAGCGGGCAACAGCCTAAACATTCAGTACTTC; CDR3aa: CASSSLAGNSLNIQYF
abundance: few; j_gene: TRBJ1-5; v_gene: TRBV7-2; d_gene: .; CDR3nt: TGTGCCAGCAGCTTAGAGTACAATCAGCCCCAGCATTTT; CDR3aa: CASSLEYNQPQHF
abundance: once; j_gene: TRBJ1-2; v_gene: TRBV12-3/TRBV12-4; d_gene: .; CDR3nt: TGTGCCAGCAGCCGAGAAGGGGGGCTTGGCTACACCTTC; CDR3aa: CASSREGGLGYTF
abundance: many; j_gene: TRBJ2-5; v_gene: TRBV14; d_gene: .; CDR3nt: TGTGCCAGCAGCCCGCTTTCTAGTGAATACCAAGAGACCCAGTACTTC; CDR3aa: CASSPLSSEYQETQYF
abundance: .; j_gene: TRBJ1-4; v_gene: TRBV7-2; d_gene: .; CDR3nt: TGTGCCAGCAGCTTAGGTGTATCGGCAACTAATGAAAAACTGTTTTTT; CDR3aa: CASSLGVSATNEKLFF
abundance: .; j_gene: TRBJ1-2; v_gene: TRBV5-4; d_gene: .; CDR3nt: TGTGCCAGCAGCTTGGGGGGCGGTATAGATGGCTACACCTTC; CDR3aa: CASSLGGGIDGYTF
abundance: .; j_gene: TRBJ2-2; v_gene: TRBV9; d_gene: TRBD1; CDR3nt: TGTGCCAGCAGCGTAGACGCTAGGGGGCTAACGGCCGGGGAGCTGTTTTTT; CDR3aa: CASSVDARGLTAGELFF
abundance: .; j_gene: TRBJ2-1; v_gene: TRBV9; d_gene: TRBD2; CDR3nt: TGTGCCAGCAGCGTAGGTGGCGGGAGAATGGAAAATGAGCAGTTCTTC; CDR3aa: CASSVGGGRMENEQFF
abundance: .; j_gene: TRBJ1-4; v_gene: TRBV2; d_gene: TRBD1; CDR3nt: TGTGCCAGCAGTGCCCAGGGGGTGGTTCAACTGTTTTTT; CDR3aa: CASSAQGVVQLFF
abundance: .; j_gene: TRBJ2-3; v_gene: TRBV10-1; d_gene: .; CDR3nt: TGCGCCACCCGGGAGAGCGGGCGCACAGATACGCAGTATTTT; CDR3aa: CATRESGRTDTQYF
abundance: .; j_gene: TRBJ1-2; v_gene: TRBV28; d_gene: .; CDR3nt: TGTGCCAGCAGTCCGGCCCCAAACTTGTATGGCTACACCTTC; CDR3aa: CASSPAPNLYGYTF
abundance: .; j_gene: TRBJ1-3; v_gene: TRBV18; d_gene: .; CDR3nt: TGTGCCAGCTCACCACGGGCAGGGGAAAACACCATATATTTT; CDR3aa: CASSPRAGENTIYF
abundance: many; j_gene: TRBJ1-2; v_gene: TRBV7-3; d_gene: .; CDR3nt: TGTGCCAGCAGCTTAAACGGGGAAGCGGGCTACACCTTC; CDR3aa: CASSLNGEAGYTF
abundance: .; j_gene: TRBJ2-5; v_gene: TRBV5-1; d_gene: TRBD2; CDR3nt: TGCGCCAGCAGCTTGGGGGGGACTAGAGGTCCTGAGCAGTCCTTC; CDR3aa: CASSLGGTRGPEQSF
abundance: .; j_gene: TRBJ1-1; v_gene: TRBV19; d_gene: TRBD1; CDR3nt: TGTGCCAGTAGTAGACAGGGAGGCGTCACTGAAGCTTTCTTT; CDR3aa: CASSRQGGVTEAFF
abundance: once; j_gene: TRBJ2-7; v_gene: TRBV12-3/TRBV12-4; d_gene: TRBD1; CDR3nt: TGTGCCAGCAGTTTAGCGGACAGGACCTACGAGCAGTACTTC; CDR3aa: CASSLADRTYEQYF
abundance: few; j_gene: TRBJ1-2; v_gene: TRBV29-1; d_gene: .; CDR3nt: TGCAGCGTCGCAGGGCAATACTATGGCTACACCTTC; CDR3aa: CSVAGQYYGYTF
abundance: few; j_gene: TRBJ2-3; v_gene: TRBV29-1; d_gene: TRBD2; CDR3nt: TGCAGCGTTTCCCTTGGGGGGGATACAGATACGCAGTATTTT; CDR3aa: CSVSLGGDTDTQYF
abundance: .; j_gene: TRBJ1-1; v_gene: TRBV29-1; d_gene: .; CDR3nt: TGCAGCGTGATAGGACAGATGAACACTGAAGCTTTCTTT; CDR3aa: CSVIGQMNTEAFF
abundance: .; j_gene: TRBJ1-1; v_gene: TRBV12-3/TRBV12-4; d_gene: .; CDR3nt: TGTGCCAGCAGTTTTTACTTGAACACTGAAGCTTTCTTT; CDR3aa: CASSFYLNTEAFF
abundance: .; j_gene: TRBJ1-4; v_gene: TRBV29-1; d_gene: .; CDR3nt: TGCAGCATGAGACAGAATGAAAAACTGTTTTTT; CDR3aa: CSMRQNEKLFF
abundance: few; j_gene: TRBJ2-5; v_gene: TRBV7-9; d_gene: TRBD1; CDR3nt: TGTGCCAGCAGCTTACTATCCTCCAGGGGGGAGACCCAGTACTTC; CDR3aa: CASSLLSSRGETQYF
abundance: few; j_gene: TRBJ1-1; v_gene: TRBV5-1; d_gene: .; CDR3nt: TGCGCCAGCAGCTTGGCCAATCAGAACACTGAAGCTTTCTTT; CDR3aa: CASSLANQNTEAFF
abundance: few; j_gene: TRBJ2-3; v_gene: TRBV12-3/TRBV12-4; d_gene: TRBD2; CDR3nt: TGTGCCAGCACCCCGGGGACTAGCGGGGGCACAGATACGCAGTATTTT; CDR3aa: CASTPGTSGGTDTQYF
abundance: .; j_gene: TRBJ1-2; v_gene: TRBV7-2; d_gene: TRBD1; CDR3nt: TGTGCCAGCAGCTTGCCCACAGGGGGCGCCGGAAAGGGTGGCTACACCTTC; CDR3aa: CASSLPTGGAGKGGYTF
abundance: many; j_gene: TRBJ1-4; v_gene: TRBV20-1; d_gene: .; CDR3nt: TGCAGTGGGGTCATTGGGGAAAAACTGTTTTTT; CDR3aa: CSGVIGEKLFF
abundance: few; j_gene: TRBJ2-1; v_gene: TRBV20-1; d_gene: .; CDR3nt: TGCAGTGCTTCCGGGCCCAGCGGTAGTGAGCAGTTCTTC; CDR3aa: CSASGPSGSEQFF
abundance: .; j_gene: TRBJ1-4; v_gene: TRBV20-1; d_gene: .; CDR3nt: TGCAGTGCGACCGGGACATATAATGAAAAACTGTTTTTT; CDR3aa: CSATGTYNEKLFF
abundance: .; j_gene: TRBJ1-2; v_gene: TRBV14; d_gene: .; CDR3nt: TGTGCCAGCAGCCGGACACCCAACTATGGCTACACCTTC; CDR3aa: CASSRTPNYGYTF
abundance: few; j_gene: TRBJ2-2; v_gene: TRBV5-1; d_gene: TRBD2; CDR3nt: TGCGCCAGCAGCCGGAGCGGGGGATCGGACGGGGAGCTGTTTTTT; CDR3aa: CASSRSGGSDGELFF
abundance: .; j_gene: TRBJ1-1; v_gene: TRBV18; d_gene: TRBD1; CDR3nt: TGTGCCAGCTCACCATCTATGAGGGGGCAGGGCACTGAAGCTTTCTTT; CDR3aa: CASSPSMRGQGTEAFF
abundance: .; j_gene: TRBJ2-7; v_gene: TRBV20-1; d_gene: TRBD1; CDR3nt: TGCAGTGCTAGAGATGGGACAGGCCCCTACGAGCAGTACTTC; CDR3aa: CSARDGTGPYEQYF